This T cell receptor (beta chain) originates from a study of T cells in Graves' hyperthyroidism and ophthalmopathy. TCR beta CDR3 region amplification was performed from RNA transcripts. HTBI primers were employed in a first-round RT-PCR of the TCR CDR3. TCRdb redid the calling of the multiplex PCR reads with MiXCR, one entry per CDR3 protein. The data hold more than 550,000 distinct CDR3 sequences, with approximately 19% observed a single time. PBMCs were collected from a roughly 9.7 ml volume of fresh peripheral blood. The CDR3 has 12 amino acids. CDR1 and CDR2 from the germline V gene are MNHNS and SASEGT. Trimming removed 8 bases at V and 1 base at J, with 8 bases between.

The V gene is TRBV6-1, the J gene TRBJ1-1; D is unclear. This TCR derives from a woman aged 45-60 years with Graves' hyperthyroidism that later progressed to Graves' ophthalmopathy. The sequenced material came from blood. The CDR3, as DNA: TGTGCCAGCGAGGCGCGGAACACTGAAGCTTTCTTT. This gives the protein CASEARNTEAFF.